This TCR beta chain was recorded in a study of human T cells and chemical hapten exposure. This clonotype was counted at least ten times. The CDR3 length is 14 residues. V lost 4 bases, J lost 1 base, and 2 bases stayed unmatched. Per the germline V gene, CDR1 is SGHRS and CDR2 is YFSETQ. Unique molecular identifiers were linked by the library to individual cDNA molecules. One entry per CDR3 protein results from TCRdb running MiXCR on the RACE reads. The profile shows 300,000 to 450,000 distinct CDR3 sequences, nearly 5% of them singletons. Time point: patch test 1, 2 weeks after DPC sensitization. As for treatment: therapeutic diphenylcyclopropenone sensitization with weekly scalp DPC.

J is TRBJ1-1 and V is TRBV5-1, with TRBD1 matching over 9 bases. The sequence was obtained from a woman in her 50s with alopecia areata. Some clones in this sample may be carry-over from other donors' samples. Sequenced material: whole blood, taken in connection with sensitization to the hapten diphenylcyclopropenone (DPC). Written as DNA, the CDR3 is TGCGCCAGCAGCCGGGACAGGGCGAACACTGAAGCTTTCTTT. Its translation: CASSRDRANTEAFF.